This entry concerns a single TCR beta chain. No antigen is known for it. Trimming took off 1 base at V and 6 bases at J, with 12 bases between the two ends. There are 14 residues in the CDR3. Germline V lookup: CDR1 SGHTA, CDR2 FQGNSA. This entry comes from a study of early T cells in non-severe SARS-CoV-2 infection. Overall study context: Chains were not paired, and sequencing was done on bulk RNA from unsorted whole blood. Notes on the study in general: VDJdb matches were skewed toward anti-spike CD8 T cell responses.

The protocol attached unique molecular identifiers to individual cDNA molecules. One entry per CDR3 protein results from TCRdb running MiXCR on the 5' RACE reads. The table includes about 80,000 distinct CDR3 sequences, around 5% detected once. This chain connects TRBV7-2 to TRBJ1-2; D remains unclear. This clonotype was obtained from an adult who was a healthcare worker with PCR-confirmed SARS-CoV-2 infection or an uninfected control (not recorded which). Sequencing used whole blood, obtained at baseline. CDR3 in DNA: TGTGCCAGCAGCTTAGGCCCCTCCGGGAATGGCTACACCTTC. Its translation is CASSLGPSGNGYTF.